This is a list of T cell receptor beta chains from one sample in a study of blood T cell repertoires in COVID-19. The method was immunoSEQ multiplex PCR; TCRdb's version includes in-frame clones alone and lacks a portion of them. The sample includes approximately 230,000 clones, 80% to 90% of them seen just once. Sequencing was carried out using PBMCs or T cells enriched from blood (not recorded which). These receptors all stem from a woman between 45 and 60 years old with acute COVID-19. Both conserved end residues are part of each CDR3. Fields, in order: V gene, clone size, J gene, D gene, CDR3 protein, CDR3 DNA. The D gene is left open where the match is weak. Size is stated for part of the rows, as once, few or many counts, or as a class when the clone is expanded.

V gene: TRBV11-3
clone size: -
J gene: TRBJ2-2
D gene: -
CDR3 protein: CASSLIRASGELFF
CDR3 DNA: TGTGCCAGCAGCTTAATCAGGGCCTCCGGGGAGCTGTTTTTT

V gene: TRBV6-2/TRBV6-3
clone size: -
J gene: TRBJ2-7
D gene: TRBD2
CDR3 protein: CASSTGTSGRGPGEQYF
CDR3 DNA: TGTGCCAGCAGCACCGGGACTAGCGGGAGAGGCCCCGGCGAGCAGTACTTC

V gene: TRBV27
clone size: -
J gene: TRBJ2-7
D gene: -
CDR3 protein: CASSPPGHRAYEQYF
CDR3 DNA: TGTGCCAGCTCACCCCCGGGACACAGAGCCTACGAGCAGTACTTC

V gene: TRBV28
clone size: few
J gene: TRBJ1-3
D gene: -
CDR3 protein: CASSLRTGGRNTIYF
CDR3 DNA: TGTGCCAGCAGTTTACGGACCGGAGGGAGGAACACCATATATTTT

V gene: TRBV7-9
clone size: -
J gene: TRBJ1-2
D gene: TRBD1
CDR3 protein: CASSLVTGDGYTF
CDR3 DNA: TGTGCCAGCAGCTTAGTGACAGGGGATGGCTACACCTTC

V gene: TRBV6-5
clone size: -
J gene: TRBJ1-1
D gene: TRBD1
CDR3 protein: CASARQGEATEAFF
CDR3 DNA: TGTGCCAGCGCAAGACAGGGGGAGGCCACTGAAGCTTTCTTT

V gene: TRBV28
clone size: -
J gene: TRBJ2-7
D gene: TRBD1
CDR3 protein: CASSSRGPYEQYF
CDR3 DNA: TGTGCCAGCAGTTCCAGGGGGCCCTACGAGCAGTACTTC

V gene: TRBV27
clone size: -
J gene: TRBJ2-5
D gene: -
CDR3 protein: CASSRRSEETQYF
CDR3 DNA: TGTGCCAGCAGCAGGCGTTCTGAAGAGACCCAGTACTTC

V gene: TRBV7-2
clone size: -
J gene: TRBJ1-5
D gene: TRBD1
CDR3 protein: CASSPGQGRGKNQPQHF
CDR3 DNA: TGTGCCAGCAGCCCGGGACAGGGAAGGGGAAAAAATCAGCCCCAGCATTTT

V gene: TRBV28
clone size: -
J gene: TRBJ2-1
D gene: -
CDR3 protein: CASSLRTVWHNEQFF
CDR3 DNA: TGTGCCAGCAGCTTGCGGACTGTCTGGCACAATGAGCAGTTCTTC

V gene: TRBV28
clone size: -
J gene: TRBJ2-7
D gene: TRBD1
CDR3 protein: CASSTPGTDSYEQYF
CDR3 DNA: TGTGCCAGCAGTACTCCCGGGACAGATAGCTACGAGCAGTACTTC

V gene: TRBV6-5
clone size: -
J gene: TRBJ2-1
D gene: TRBD2
CDR3 protein: CASMGAGGHNEQFF
CDR3 DNA: TGTGCCAGCATGGGAGCGGGAGGGCACAATGAGCAGTTCTTC

V gene: TRBV29-1
clone size: -
J gene: TRBJ2-7
D gene: TRBD2
CDR3 protein: CSVEELNMMAGGGYEQYF
CDR3 DNA: TGCAGCGTTGAAGAACTCAACATGATGGCGGGAGGAGGTTACGAGCAGTACTTC

V gene: TRBV5-1
clone size: -
J gene: TRBJ2-1
D gene: TRBD1
CDR3 protein: CASSRYRGNEQFF
CDR3 DNA: TGCGCCAGCAGCCGTTACAGGGGCAATGAGCAGTTCTTC

V gene: TRBV7-9
clone size: -
J gene: TRBJ1-4
D gene: -
CDR3 protein: CASSFPLAEKLFF
CDR3 DNA: TGTGCCAGCAGCTTTCCACTAGCCGAAAAACTGTTTTTT

V gene: TRBV19
clone size: -
J gene: TRBJ2-3
D gene: TRBD2
CDR3 protein: CASTAAGAADTQYF
CDR3 DNA: TGTGCCAGTACCGCAGCGGGAGCTGCAGATACGCAGTATTTT

V gene: TRBV7-3
clone size: -
J gene: TRBJ2-1
D gene: TRBD2
CDR3 protein: CASSPFGVRSPLAGPYNEQFF
CDR3 DNA: TGTGCCAGCAGCCCTTTCGGGGTCCGTTCGCCACTAGCGGGCCCATACAATGAGCAGTTCTTC

V gene: TRBV7-9
clone size: -
J gene: TRBJ2-1
D gene: TRBD2
CDR3 protein: CASSLLAGGPSGQFF
CDR3 DNA: TGTGCCAGCAGCTTACTAGCGGGAGGGCCTTCGGGGCAGTTCTTC

V gene: TRBV24-1
clone size: -
J gene: TRBJ2-1
D gene: -
CDR3 protein: CATRKTWYNEQFF
CDR3 DNA: TGTGCCACCAGGAAGACTTGGTACAATGAGCAGTTCTTC

V gene: TRBV11-3
clone size: once
J gene: TRBJ2-2
D gene: TRBD1
CDR3 protein: CASSRGGLDTGELFF
CDR3 DNA: TGTGCCAGCAGCCGAGGGGGCTTGGACACCGGGGAGCTGTTTTTT

V gene: TRBV28
clone size: -
J gene: TRBJ2-7
D gene: TRBD1
CDR3 protein: CASSFVRTGDTNTYEQYF
CDR3 DNA: TGTGCCAGCAGTTTTGTCCGGACAGGGGATACAAATACCTACGAGCAGTACTTC

V gene: TRBV30
clone size: -
J gene: TRBJ2-1
D gene: -
CDR3 protein: CAWRGRGLNPYNEQFF
CDR3 DNA: TGTGCCTGGAGGGGGCGGGGGCTAAACCCCTACAATGAGCAGTTCTTC

V gene: TRBV2
clone size: -
J gene: TRBJ2-1
D gene: -
CDR3 protein: CASSWTEYNEQFF
CDR3 DNA: TGTGCCAGCAGTTGGACAGAGTACAATGAGCAGTTCTTC